A selection of T cell receptor beta chains follows, all from one sample in a study of blood T cell repertoires in COVID-19. Profiling relied on immunoSEQ multiplex PCR, and the TCRdb table lists in-frame clones only, not all of them. Altogether fewer than 350,000 clones are present, approximately 88% being singletons, with the ten largest covering 1.5% to 2%. Material: peripheral blood. All receptors derive from a woman aged 30 to 39 with COVID-19, enrolled during active disease. Each CDR3 is given with its conserved first and last residue. Each record gives: clone size, D gene, V gene, J gene, CDR3 DNA, CDR3 protein. A D gene is named only where the DNA matches it firmly. Where a row states a size, it is once, few, many or the class of an expanded clone; other rows omit it.

>-|TRBD2|TRBV5-1|TRBJ2-7
TGCGCCAGCAGCTTTCTTCTAGCGGGCGTTAAGAGCTCCTACGAGCAGTACTTC
CASSFLLAGVKSSYEQYF
>-|-|TRBV2|TRBJ2-7
TGTGCCAGCAAGGAGGGCGTGCCCGCCCCCTACGAGCAGTACTTC
CASKEGVPAPYEQYF
>-|-|TRBV7-2|TRBJ1-2
TGTGCCAGCAGTCCTTACAGGGATGGTGGCTACACCTTC
CASSPYRDGGYTF
>-|-|TRBV11-2|TRBJ2-3
TGTGCCAGCAGCTTAGGACGGGGTATAAGCACAGATACGCAGTATTTT
CASSLGRGISTDTQYF
>-|-|TRBV4-3|TRBJ2-5
TGCGCCAGCAGCCAAGATGGTTCGGTAGCCGACCGGGGGACCCAGTACTTC
CASSQDGSVADRGTQYF
>few|-|TRBV6-5|TRBJ1-2
TGTGCCAGCAGAGACACTTTAGGCTACACCTTC
CASRDTLGYTF
>once|TRBD1|TRBV18|TRBJ1-2
TGTGCCAGCTCACCACGACAGGGTTCATCCAGTGGCTACACCTTC
CASSPRQGSSSGYTF
>-|-|TRBV7-2|TRBJ1-4
TGTGCCAGCAGCTTATCTGGGGCGGTCATGAGTGAAAAACTGTTTTTT
CASSLSGAVMSEKLFF
>-|TRBD1|TRBV27|TRBJ1-1
TGTGCCAATGACAGGGAGGATACTGAAGCTTTCTTT
CANDREDTEAFF
>-|-|TRBV7-9|TRBJ1-1
TGTGCCAGCAGCCGGGCGGAGGTTGAAGCTTTCTTT
CASSRAEVEAFF
>-|TRBD2|TRBV3-1/TRBV3-2|TRBJ2-5
TGTGCCAGCAGCCAAGATCGTCTAGCGGGGCAAGAGACCCAGTACTTC
CASSQDRLAGQETQYF
>-|TRBD1|TRBV6-1|TRBJ1-4
TGTGCCAGCAGTGGATCTGGGACAGGGGCGAGGGAAAAACTGTTTTTT
CASSGSGTGAREKLFF
>-|TRBD2|TRBV15|TRBJ2-1
TGTGCCACCAGTAGGGCTAGCGGGGGTTTCCTATACAATGAGCAGTTCTTC
CATSRASGGFLYNEQFF
>-|TRBD1|TRBV30|TRBJ1-5
TGTGCCTGGAGTGGGGCAGGGGGTAATCAGCCCCAGCATTTT
CAWSGAGGNQPQHF
>few|TRBD1|TRBV27|TRBJ1-1
TGTGCCAGCAGTTTAGCAGGGGGCCGGACTGAAGCTTTCTTT
CASSLAGGRTEAFF
>-|TRBD1|TRBV7-2|TRBJ1-5
TGTGCCAGCAGGTTACAGGGGATTGGCAATCAGCCCCAGCATTTT
CASRLQGIGNQPQHF
>-|TRBD2|TRBV7-8|TRBJ2-1
TGTGCCAGCAGCCCACCTGGGGGGGGGAACTACAATGAGCAGTTCTTC
CASSPPGGGNYNEQFF
>once|-|TRBV11-2|TRBJ1-3
TGTGCCAGCAGCTTAGGGTCGGGAGGGACCATATATTTT
CASSLGSGGTIYF
>few|TRBD1|TRBV4-2|TRBJ1-5
TGTGCCAGCAGCAAAGTCATGACAGGGCTGAATCAGCCCCAGCATTTT
CASSKVMTGLNQPQHF
>-|TRBD1|TRBV9|TRBJ2-5
TGTGCCAGCAGCGCCACTGACAGGGGTGGTTGGGAGACCCAGTACTTC
CASSATDRGGWETQYF
>-|-|TRBV5-1|TRBJ1-6
TGCGCCAGCAGCTCGGGAACAGAATATTGGAATTCACCCCTCCACTTT
CASSSGTEYWNSPLHF
>-|-|TRBV5-1|TRBJ1-3
TGCGCCAGCAGCTTGGACCCGACAGGAGAGTCAAACACCATATATTTT
CASSLDPTGESNTIYF
>-|TRBD1|TRBV28|TRBJ1-6
TGTGCCAGCAGTTTTGTCCGGGACAGTTCTTCACCCCTCCACTTT
CASSFVRDSSSPLHF
>-|-|TRBV7-9|TRBJ2-1
TGTGCCAGCAGCTTATCCGGGGGCAATGAGCAGTTCTTC
CASSLSGGNEQFF
>-|-|TRBV28|TRBJ1-2
TGTGCCAGCAGTGCAGGGGCGGAGGGCTACACCTTC
CASSAGAEGYTF
>-|-|TRBV6-5|TRBJ1-2
TGTGCCAGCACCTTCAGGCAGGGCCATGGCTACACCTTC
CASTFRQGHGYTF
>-|-|TRBV5-4|TRBJ1-6
TGTGCCAGCAGCCACGGAGCGGCCCTCGGTAATTCACCCCTCCACTTT
CASSHGAALGNSPLHF
>-|TRBD1|TRBV28|TRBJ1-3
TGTGCCAGCAGTTTACCCTCCTACAGGGGGGATAGAGGAAACACCATATATTTT
CASSLPSYRGDRGNTIYF
>-|-|TRBV28|TRBJ2-3
TGTGCCAGCAGTCCCTCGCTAGCGAGCGCAGATACGCAGTATTTT
CASSPSLASADTQYF
>-|TRBD1|TRBV19|TRBJ1-2
TGTGCCAGTAGCCAACAGGGGTCCTATGGCTACACCTTC
CASSQQGSYGYTF
>-|-|TRBV6-1|TRBJ1-4
TGTGCCAGCAGTGAAAGCCCTAGTATCGCGGGAAGGAGCGAAAAACTGTTTTTT
CASSESPSIAGRSEKLFF
>-|TRBD1|TRBV19|TRBJ1-5
TGTGCCAGTCGACAGGGGATCAATCAGCCCCAGCATTTT
CASRQGINQPQHF
>once|TRBD1|TRBV7-2|TRBJ1-1
TGTGCCAGCAGCACCCCCATAGGGACAGGGACGAACACTGAAGCTTTCTTT
CASSTPIGTGTNTEAFF
>once|TRBD1|TRBV27|TRBJ1-1
TGTGCCAGCAGTTTATACAGGGGGGTGAACACTGAAGCTTTCTTT
CASSLYRGVNTEAFF
>-|TRBD1|TRBV30|TRBJ1-2
TGTGCCTCCGGGACAGGGGGATATGGCTACACCTTC
CASGTGGYGYTF
>-|TRBD1|TRBV2|TRBJ1-3
TGTGCCAGCAGTATGACAGGGAAAAGCTCTGGAAACACCATATATTTT
CASSMTGKSSGNTIYF
>-|-|TRBV19|TRBJ1-1
TGTGCCAGTAGTATTTCAGGGAACACTGAAGCTTTCTTT
CASSISGNTEAFF
>-|-|TRBV29-1|TRBJ1-1
TGCAGCGTCCAGGGACAACCGAACACTGAAGCTTTCTTT
CSVQGQPNTEAFF
>-|TRBD2|TRBV27|TRBJ2-2
TGTGCCAGCAGTCCGCTCCTAGCGGGGGGGACCGGGGAGCTGTTTTTT
CASSPLLAGGTGELFF
>once|TRBD2|TRBV5-5|TRBJ2-1
TGTGCCAGCAGCTTGGGACTAGCGGGGGGCTCACCGGCTGAGCAGTTCTTC
CASSLGLAGGSPAEQFF
>-|-|TRBV19|TRBJ1-6
TGTGCCAGTAGTATACTCGGTGGAGGGTTTGGGTCACCCCTCCACTTT
CASSILGGGFGSPLHF
>-|-|TRBV5-1|TRBJ1-1
TGCGCCAGCAGCCAAAACTCGAACACTGAAGCTTTCTTT
CASSQNSNTEAFF
>-|TRBD2|TRBV3-1/TRBV3-2|TRBJ2-3
TGTGCCAGCAGCCAACTCCTACTAGCGGGGAGGGGGGATACGCAGTATTTT
CASSQLLLAGRGDTQYF
>-|TRBD2|TRBV7-9|TRBJ2-2
TGTGCCACACCTTTAGCGGGGGGTAACACCGGGGAGCTGTTTTTT
CATPLAGGNTGELFF
>-|-|TRBV7-2|TRBJ2-7
TGTGCCAGCAGCTTAGGAACAGGGTCGTACGAGCAGTACTTC
CASSLGTGSYEQYF
>-|-|TRBV27|TRBJ2-7
TGTGCCAGCAGTCCTACAGTAACCTACGAGCAGTACTTC
CASSPTVTYEQYF
>-|-|TRBV6-1|TRBJ2-1
TGTGCCAGCAGTGAGTTTCAGGGGACCAACAATGAGCAGTTCTTC
CASSEFQGTNNEQFF
>few|TRBD2|TRBV7-2|TRBJ2-1
TGTGCCAGCAGCTTTGCGGGGGGATGGGGCAATGAGCAGTTCTTC
CASSFAGGWGNEQFF
>-|-|TRBV6-2/TRBV6-3|TRBJ1-1
TGTGCCAGCAGTTACCCTCGGAGAGGAACGAACACTGAAGCTTTCTTT
CASSYPRRGTNTEAFF
>once|-|TRBV14|TRBJ2-1
TGTGCCAGCAGCCAACTCGGAGCCACTATAGGTGAGCAGTTCTTC
CASSQLGATIGEQFF
>-|-|TRBV5-1|TRBJ1-1
TGCGCCAGCCGCTCGGGGAGGAACACTGAAGCTTTCTTT
CASRSGRNTEAFF